This note documents a single TCR beta chain sequence. What it binds is not known. Only in-frame clones appear in the TCRdb table, and some are missing; sequencing was by immunoSEQ multiplex PCR. Of about 54,000 clones in the sample, over 75% were seen once. Within the ViraFEST assay, antigen-specific CD4+ T cells underwent expansion with viral peptide pools prior to sequencing. Investigators separated out CD4+ T cells once around eleven days of culture had passed. A few million PBMC were placed in each well, which was supplemented with approximately 9.9 IU/ml IL-2 and approximately 10 ug/ml peptides. Days 3 and 7 saw half the medium replaced with IL-2 medium. The source of the sample is a study of vaccination effects on CD4 cells after COVID-19. Study at large: Participants got two doses of BNT162b2 or mRNA-1273 vaccine.

Trimming shortened V by 1 base and J by 7 bases, and 19 bases separated the two germline ends. The CDR3 has 16 amino acids. Germline CDR1 reads MGHRA; CDR2 reads YSYEKL. Material: CD4+ T cells from PBMCs cultured with HCoV-229E spike peptides, obtained before COVID-19 vaccination. The source of this sequence is a human donor who received a COVID-19 vaccine. The rearrangement joins TRBV4-1 to TRBJ2-5, with D hard to call. CDR3 DNA: TGCGCCAGCAGCCAAGTCATCCAGGACCGTGGGGTGACCCAGTACTTC. Protein: CASSQVIQDRGVTQYF.